These 17 T cell receptor beta chains came from one sample sequenced in a study of shared clonotypes between healthy human individuals. Sequenced by immunoSEQ multiplex PCR; TCRdb stores in-frame clones only, minus some. The sample consists of fewer than 850,000 clones, approximately 79% of them appearing once. The sample consisted of memory CD4+ T cells sorted from blood. Subset meaning: CD45RA-negative fraction. These receptors were collected from a woman in her 30s in good health.

The CDR3 protein is CASSQIGDEQYF. CDR3 in DNA: TGTGCCAGCAGCCAGATCGGGGACGAGCAGTACTTC. This chain connects TRBV7-6 to TRBJ2-7; the D gene is possibly TRBD2 (5 bases). V was clipped by 5 bases and J by 5 bases, with 10 bases between them. Germline V CDR1 and CDR2: SGHVS, FNYEAQ. This CDR3 spans 12 amino acids.

This chain uses TRBV2 with TRBJ2-5, with a weak D call TRBD2 (5 bases). V was clipped by 5 bases and J by 2 bases, with 12 bases between them. This CDR3 region has 14 residues. Germline CDR1 SNHLY, CDR2 FYNNEI. The CDR3: CASSSEAGQETQYF. CDR3 DNA sequence: TGTGCCAGCAGTTCGGAGGCAGGTCAAGAGACCCAGTACTTC.

The chain couples TRBV18 to TRBJ1-1; unclear D gene. V gave up 3 bases and J gave up 1 base, with 12 bases separating them. This CDR3 has 15 amino acids. The germline gives CDR1 KGHSH, CDR2 LQKENI. CDR3 residues: CASSPPYTRNTEAFF. The CDR3 coding sequence is TGTGCCAGCTCACCCCCGTACACACGGAACACTGAAGCTTTCTTT.

V and J are TRBV7-9 and TRBJ2-2, with D tentatively TRBD2 (5 bases). Trimming stripped 5 bases from V and 0 bases from J, with 13 bases between. CDR3 length: 16 residues. Germline CDR1 SEHNR, CDR2 FQNEAQ (reference sequence). The CDR3 nucleotides are TGTGCCAGCAGCCTTAGCGCTTTAACGAACACCGGGGAGCTGTTTTTT. Translating gives CASSLSALTNTGELFF.

The count of this clone is one. The genes are TRBV28 and TRBJ2-7; D unresolved. Per the germline V gene, CDR1 is MDHEN and CDR2 is SYDVKM. There are 14 residues in the CDR3. Between the trimmed V and J ends, which lost 5 bases and 0 bases, there was a span of 11 bases. The DNA of the CDR3 is TGTGCCAGCAGTCCGGGTATTTACTCCTACGAGCAGTACTTC. This gives the protein CASSPGIYSYEQYF.

The chain recombines TRBV5-1 with TRBJ2-3; 9 positions match TRBD1. The germline V gene has CDR1 SGHRS and CDR2 YFSETQ. The junction had 4 bases not matched to a gene; V was cut back by 2 bases and J by 0 bases. This CDR3 contains 16 residues. In nucleotides, the CDR3 is TGCGCCAGCAGCTTACAGGGGGCCTCTAGCACAGATACGCAGTATTTT. Translated, it gives CASSLQGASSTDTQYF.

The chain joins TRBV2 to TRBJ1-5, with 10 nucleotides matching TRBD1. Germline V gives CDR1 SNHLY, CDR2 FYNNEI. V was clipped by 1 base and J by 8 bases; unmatched bases: 5. The CDR3 covers 15 residues. For the CDR3, the DNA is TGTGCCAGCAGTGAAGAGGGACAGGGGATGGAGCCCCAGCATTTT. As protein: CASSEEGQGMEPQHF.

To note about this clone: Other DNA variants within this sample encode the same CDR3. The chain is built from TRBV5-1 and TRBJ2-3; D is unresolved. This CDR3 is built from 13 residues. Per the germline V gene, CDR1 is SGHRS and CDR2 is YFSETQ. V was pared by 2 bases and J by 0 bases, with 4 bases between. This CDR3 is CASSLDSTDTQYF. The CDR3 coding sequence is TGCGCCAGCAGCTTAGACAGCACAGATACGCAGTATTTT. Filled out from reference TRBV5-1 and TRBJ2-3, the complete variable domain reads KAGVTQTPRYLIKTRGQQVTLSCSPISGHRSVSWYQQTPGQGLQFLFEYFSETQRNKGNFPGRFSGRQFSNSRSEMNVSTLELGDSALYLCASSLDSTDTQYFGPGTRLTVL.

The CDR3 spells CASSIGPQRRASNQPQHF. CDR3 coding DNA: TGTGCCAGTAGTATTGGCCCTCAAAGGAGGGCCAGCAATCAGCCCCAGCATTTT. The V gene is TRBV19, the J gene TRBJ1-5; D is unresolved. The germline V gene has CDR1 LNHDA and CDR2 SQIVND (reference sequence). Trimming stripped 3 bases from V and 1 base from J, with 19 bases between. The length of the CDR3 is 18 residues.

The chain is built from TRBV6-1 and TRBJ2-4, with D uncertain. CDR1 is MNHNS, CDR2 SASEGT, per germline. Trimming took 4 bases from V and 2 from J, leaving 12 bases between them. This CDR3 has 15 amino acids. CDR3 residues: CASSGTLVTKNIQYF. Written as DNA, the CDR3 is TGTGCCAGCAGTGGTACCCTGGTCACCAAAAACATTCAGTACTTC.

CDR3 sequence (DNA): TGTGCCAGCAGTGTATCCCTGGGACAGACTGAAGCTTTCTTT. Its translation: CASSVSLGQTEAFF. The chain links TRBV25-1 to TRBJ1-1; 7 bases map to TRBD1. The trim removed 4 bases at V and 5 bases at J, leaving 7 bases unmatched. In germline, CDR1 is MGHDK, CDR2 SYGVNS. This CDR3 region has 14 residues.

CDR3 in DNA: TGTGCCAGCAGCCGTCTGGAGGGGAACACTGAAGCTTTCTTT. This translates into CASSRLEGNTEAFF. The J gene is TRBJ1-1, the V gene TRBV14; D ambiguous. Per germline, CDR1 SGHDN and CDR2 FVKESK. V lost 4 bases to trimming and J lost 1 base, with 10 bases between them. The CDR3 runs to 14 residues.

The chain employs TRBV11-2 and TRBJ2-7, with D tentatively TRBD2 (6 bases). The ends were cut back, 6 bases at V and 7 bases at J, with 19 bases in the middle. The CDR3 is 14 residues long. In germline, CDR1 is SGHAT, CDR2 FQNNGV. The CDR3 DNA follows: TGTGCCAGCAGATACTCGGGACTGACACGTGAGCAGTACTTC. Protein: CASRYSGLTREQYF.

The rearrangement joins TRBV5-1 to TRBJ2-1; D is unclear. The CDR3 is 13 amino acids. In germline, CDR1 is SGHRS, CDR2 YFSETQ. V was pared by 3 bases and J by 6 bases, with 10 bases between. CDR3 sequence (DNA): TGCGCCAGCAGCTGGCGGCAGACCAATGAGCAGTTCTTC. Translation: CASSWRQTNEQFF.

The gene calls are TRBV7-2 and TRBJ2-1, with 7 positions matching TRBD2. The CDR3 runs to 15 residues. Germline V lookup: CDR1 SGHTA, CDR2 FQGNSA. V trimming: 2 bases; J trimming: 2 bases; junction bases outside the gene matches: 3. The CDR3 region has the DNA TGTGCCAGCAGCTTATACGGACTAGCCTACAATGAGCAGTTCTTC. It translates to CASSLYGLAYNEQFF.

The table lists this clone with a count of one. The chain carries TRBV6-4 and TRBJ2-1; 8 bases align to TRBD2. In germline, CDR1 is MRHNA, CDR2 SNTAGT. Trimming cost V 4 bases and J 8 bases; bases outside gene matches: 7. The CDR3 length is 14 residues. The CDR3 DNA follows: TGTGCCAGCAGTGCTCAGCGGGAGAACTATGAGCAGTTCTTC. Its translation: CASSAQRENYEQFF.

The genes are TRBV28 and TRBJ2-5; 7 nucleotides line up with TRBD2. Germline V gene sequence: CDR1 MDHEN, CDR2 SYDVKM. Losses at the gene ends were 6 bases for V and 5 bases for J; bases not matched to a gene: 9. CDR3 length: 14 residues. The CDR3 region is CASSLRGVRETQYF. DNA of the CDR3: TGTGCCAGCAGCCTTCGGGGGGTTAGGGAGACCCAGTACTTC.